Each of the 14 T cell receptor beta chains below was sequenced from the same sample in a study of cytomegalovirus exposure and HLA in healthy donors. 13 Jbeta primers and 60 Vbeta primers were used for the PCR. Assay used: immunoSEQ multiplex PCR; TCRdb lists only in-frame clones, some missing. The sample shows more than 95,000 clones, 9.5% of them seen only once. Sequenced sample: PBMCs. These receptors originate from a man aged 30-40 years in good health and CMV-seronegative.

As DNA, the CDR3 is TGTGCCAGTAGTATAGCCCGCGGGGGCAATCAGCCCCAGCATTTT. Translation: CASSIARGGNQPQHF. The chain recombines TRBV19 with TRBJ1-5; no reliable D call. The CDR3 sequence is 15 residues long. The germline gives CDR1 LNHDA, CDR2 SQIVND (reference sequence). V lost 1 base and J 2 bases, leaving 9 bases between the germline ends.

This clone was observed a handful of times. The chain combines TRBV6-1 with TRBJ1-1; 7 nucleotides match TRBD1. The germline CDR1 and CDR2 sequences are MNHNS and SASEGT. Trimming at V came to 7 bases and at J to 3 bases, leaving 8 bases not matched to a gene. CDR3 size: 14 residues. For the CDR3, the DNA is TGTGCCAGCAACCGGGGACAGTTAGACACTGAAGCTTTCTTT. It encodes CASNRGQLDTEAFF.

The V call is TRBV5-6, the J call TRBJ1-3; D is possibly TRBD1 (5 bases). Deletions cut 1 base from V and 0 bases from J, with 14 bases between. This CDR3 region has 17 residues. Germline CDR1 and CDR2: SGHDT and YYEEEE. Here the CDR3 reads CASSLLDTPSSGNTIYF. The CDR3 nucleotides read TGTGCCAGCAGCTTGTTGGACACGCCGAGCTCTGGAAACACCATATATTTT.

The V gene is TRBV5-4, the J gene TRBJ2-7, with 10 bases fitting TRBD2. Germline-derived CDR1 and CDR2 are SGHNT and YYREEE (reference sequence). V lost 2 bases, J lost 5 bases, and 1 base stayed unmatched. The length of the CDR3 is 13 residues. CDR3 in amino acids: CASSLGLADEQYF. CDR3 coding DNA: TGTGCCAGCAGCTTAGGACTAGCGGACGAGCAGTACTTC.

This clone came up a few times. The chain combines TRBV27 with TRBJ1-5; no definite D call. Germline V gives CDR1 MNHEY, CDR2 SMNVEV (reference sequence). The CDR3 contains 17 residues. The germline V and J ends were trimmed by 5 bases and 1 base, with 18 bases remaining between them. The CDR3 reads CASSTFRDIGSNQPQHF. In nucleotides, the CDR3 is TGTGCCAGCAGTACCTTCCGAGACATAGGAAGCAATCAGCCCCAGCATTTT.

The V and J genes are TRBV11-1 and TRBJ2-2, with D unresolved. The germline V gene has CDR1 SGHAT and CDR2 FQDESV (reference sequence). The CDR3 runs to 12 residues. The V end lost 5 bases, the J end lost 6 bases, and 7 bases lay between the germline ends. The CDR3 sequence is CASSLASGELFF. The CDR3 DNA reads TGTGCCAGCAGCCTGGCATCCGGGGAGCTGTTTTTT.

This clone turned up a few times. The chain is built from TRBV10-3 and TRBJ2-2; a possible D gene is TRBD1 (6 bases). Trimming left V 4 bases short and J 5 bases short, with 20 bases between. This CDR3 spans 17 amino acids. CDR1 and CDR2 (germline): ENHRY, SYGVKD. The CDR3: CAISASGGSSGTGELFF. The CDR3 DNA follows: TGTGCCATCAGTGCTTCTGGGGGCAGTTCGGGAACCGGGGAGCTGTTTTTT.

Only a few counts were recorded for this clone. The gene calls are TRBV18 and TRBJ2-5, with 8 bases lining up with TRBD1. V lost 5 bases and J lost 6; bases outside the gene matches: 14. The CDR3 consists of 16 residues. Germline CDR1 is KGHSH and CDR2 is LQKENI. The CDR3 spells CASSATRQGAKQTQYF. The CDR3 nucleotides are TGTGCCAGCTCAGCCACTCGGCAGGGGGCTAAGCAGACCCAGTACTTC.

The chain is built from TRBV29-1 and TRBJ2-7, with D maybe TRBD2 (7 bases). Trimming pared 6 bases from V and 2 bases from J, leaving 17 bases between. CDR1 and CDR2 from the germline V gene are SQVTM and ANQGSEA. The CDR3 length is 14 residues. CDR3 sequence reads: CSVGGGRVAYEQYF. The CDR3 DNA follows: TGCAGCGTGGGGGGGGGCAGGGTTGCCTACGAGCAGTACTTC.

The table lists this clone with a few counts. This sequence joins TRBV7-6 and TRBJ2-7; possible D gene TRBD2, 7 bases. This CDR3 is 14 amino acids long. Germline CDR1 reads SGHVS; CDR2 reads FNYEAQ. Trimming removed 5 bases at V and 9 bases at J, with 20 bases between. The CDR3 nucleotides are TGTGCCAGCAGCCGCGGGGGCAGGGTGGAGGCGCAGTACTTC. Translated, it gives CASSRGGRVEAQYF.

The chain joins TRBV2 to TRBJ2-7; possible D gene TRBD1, 6 bases. The CDR3 loop spans 14 amino acids. V lost 5 bases, J lost 0 bases, and 11 bases lay in between. Germline assignment: CDR1 SNHLY and CDR2 FYNNEI. CDR3 in DNA: TGTGCCAGCAGTCACAGGGAGCGCTCCTACGAGCAGTACTTC. As protein: CASSHRERSYEQYF.

This clone was seen only a few times. The rearrangement links TRBV9 to TRBJ2-3; D is possibly TRBD2 (5 bases). The CDR3 consists of 15 residues. V lost 0 bases to trimming and J lost 1 base, with 9 bases between them. Germline assignment: CDR1 SGDLS and CDR2 YYNGEE. CDR3 region: CASSVVGGRTDTQYF. CDR3 nucleotides: TGTGCCAGCAGCGTAGTCGGCGGGCGCACAGATACGCAGTATTTT.

V and J are TRBV2 and TRBJ2-1, with D possibly TRBD1 on 5 matching bases. V lost 4 bases and J 5 bases, leaving 15 bases between the germline ends. Germline V gene lookup returns CDR1 SNHLY and CDR2 FYNNEI. The CDR3 is 15 residues long. The CDR3 here is CASSVMGQPHNEQFF. The CDR3 DNA follows: TGTGCCAGCAGTGTAATGGGGCAGCCCCACAATGAGCAGTTCTTC.

V is TRBV6-6 and J is TRBJ1-2; no clear D. Trimming left V 6 bases short and J 4 bases short, with 9 bases between. This CDR3 region has 12 residues. CDR1 MNHNY and CDR2 SVGAGI come from the germline V gene (reference sequence). CDR3 sequence (DNA): TGTGCCAGCAGCTCCCCCAGCTATGGCTACACCTTC. The encoded protein is CASSSPSYGYTF.